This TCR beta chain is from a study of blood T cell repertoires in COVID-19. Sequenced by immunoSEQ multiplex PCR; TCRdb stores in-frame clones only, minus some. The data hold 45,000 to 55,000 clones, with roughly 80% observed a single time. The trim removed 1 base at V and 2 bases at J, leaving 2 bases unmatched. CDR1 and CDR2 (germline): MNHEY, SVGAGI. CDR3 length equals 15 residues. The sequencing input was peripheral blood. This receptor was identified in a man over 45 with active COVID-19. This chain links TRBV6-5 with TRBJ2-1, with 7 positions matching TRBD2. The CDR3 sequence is CASSYFAGAYNEQFF. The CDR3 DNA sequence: TGTGCCAGCAGTTACTTCGCGGGGGCCTACAATGAGCAGTTCTTC.